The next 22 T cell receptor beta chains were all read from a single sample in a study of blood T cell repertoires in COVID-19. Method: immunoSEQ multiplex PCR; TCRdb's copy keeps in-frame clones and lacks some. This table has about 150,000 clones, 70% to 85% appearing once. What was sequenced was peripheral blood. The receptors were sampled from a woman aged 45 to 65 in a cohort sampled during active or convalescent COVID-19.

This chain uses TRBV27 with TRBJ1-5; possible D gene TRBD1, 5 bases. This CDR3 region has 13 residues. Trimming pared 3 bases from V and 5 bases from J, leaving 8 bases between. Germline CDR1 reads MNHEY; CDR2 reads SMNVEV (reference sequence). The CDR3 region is CASSFTRDQPQHF. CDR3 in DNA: TGTGCCAGCAGTTTTACCAGGGATCAGCCCCAGCATTTT.

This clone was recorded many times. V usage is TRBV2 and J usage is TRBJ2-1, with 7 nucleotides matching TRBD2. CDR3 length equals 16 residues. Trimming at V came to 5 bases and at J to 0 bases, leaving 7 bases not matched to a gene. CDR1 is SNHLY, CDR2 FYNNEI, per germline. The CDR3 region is CASSWDRTSSYNEQFF. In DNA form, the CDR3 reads TGTGCCAGCAGTTGGGACCGGACTAGCTCCTACAATGAGCAGTTCTTC.

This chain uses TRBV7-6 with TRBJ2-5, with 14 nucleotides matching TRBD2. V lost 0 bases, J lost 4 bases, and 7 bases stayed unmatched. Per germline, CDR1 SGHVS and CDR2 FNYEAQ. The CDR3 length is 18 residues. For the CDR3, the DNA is TGTGCCAGCAGCTTAGCGCCACCGACTAGCGGGGGGGTAGAGACCCAGTACTTC. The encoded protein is CASSLAPPTSGGVETQYF.

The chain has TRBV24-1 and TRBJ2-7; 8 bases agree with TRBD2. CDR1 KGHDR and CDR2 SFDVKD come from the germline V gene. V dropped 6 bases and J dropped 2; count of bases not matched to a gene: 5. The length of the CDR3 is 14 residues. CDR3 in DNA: TGTGCCACCAGTCGTAGCGGGGATCCCTACGAGCAGTACTTC. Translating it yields CATSRSGDPYEQYF.

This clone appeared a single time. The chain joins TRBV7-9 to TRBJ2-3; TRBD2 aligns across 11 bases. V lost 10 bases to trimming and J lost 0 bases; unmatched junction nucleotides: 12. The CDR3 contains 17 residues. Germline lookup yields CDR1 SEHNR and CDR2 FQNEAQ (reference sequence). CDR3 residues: CATSMLAGGLSTDTQYF. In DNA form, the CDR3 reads TGTGCCACTTCGATGCTAGCGGGGGGCCTAAGCACAGATACGCAGTATTTT.

The CDR3 nucleotides read TGTGCCATCAGTGAGGCGGGGGGATCTGGCTACACCTTC. Its protein is CAISEAGGSGYTF. This sequence joins TRBV10-3 and TRBJ1-2, with D possibly matching TRBD1 (5 bases). Germline V gene data show CDR1 as ENHRY and CDR2 as SYGVKD. Trimming pared 2 bases from V and 7 bases from J, leaving 11 bases between. This CDR3 has 13 residues.

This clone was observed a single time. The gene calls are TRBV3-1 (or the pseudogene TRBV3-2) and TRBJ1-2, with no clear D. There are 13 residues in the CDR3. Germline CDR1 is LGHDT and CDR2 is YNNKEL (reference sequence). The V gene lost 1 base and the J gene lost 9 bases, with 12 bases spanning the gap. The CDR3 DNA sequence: TGTGCCAGCAGCCAAGTGGAGGGTATGAGCTACACCTTC. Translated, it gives CASSQVEGMSYTF.

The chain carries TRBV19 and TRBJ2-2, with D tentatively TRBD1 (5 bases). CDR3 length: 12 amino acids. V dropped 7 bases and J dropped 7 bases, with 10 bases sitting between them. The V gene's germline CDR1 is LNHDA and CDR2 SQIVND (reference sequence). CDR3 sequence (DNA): TGTGCCAGTACCACAGGAAACGGGGAGCTGTTTTTT. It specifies CASTTGNGELFF.

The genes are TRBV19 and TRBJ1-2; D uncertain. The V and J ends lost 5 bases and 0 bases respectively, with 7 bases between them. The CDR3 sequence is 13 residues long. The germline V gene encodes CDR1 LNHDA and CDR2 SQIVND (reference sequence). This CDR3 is CASSAQANYGYTF. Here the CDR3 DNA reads TGTGCCAGTAGTGCCCAGGCTAACTATGGCTACACCTTC.

The CDR3 sequence: CASSLARQGAGGGTQYF. As DNA, the CDR3 is TGTGCCAGCAGCTTAGCCCGACAGGGGGCGGGGGGAGGTACGCAGTATTTT. This chain links TRBV7-8 with TRBJ2-3, with TRBD1 matching 10 bases. CDR3 length: 17 amino acids. V lost 0 bases and J lost 8; bases outside the gene matches: 11. The germline gives CDR1 SGHVS, CDR2 FQNEAQ.

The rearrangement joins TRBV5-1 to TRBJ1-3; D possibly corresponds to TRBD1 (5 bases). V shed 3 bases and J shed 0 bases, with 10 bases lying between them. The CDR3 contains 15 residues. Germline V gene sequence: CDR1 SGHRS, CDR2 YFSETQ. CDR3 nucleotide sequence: TGCGCCAGCAGCTCGGGGAGGGGCTCTGGAAACACCATATATTTT. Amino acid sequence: CASSSGRGSGNTIYF. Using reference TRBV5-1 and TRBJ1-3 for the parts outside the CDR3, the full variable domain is KAGVTQTPRYLIKTRGQQVTLSCSPISGHRSVSWYQQTPGQGLQFLFEYFSETQRNKGNFPGRFSGRQFSNSRSEMNVSTLELGDSALYLCASSSGRGSGNTIYFGEGSWLTVV.

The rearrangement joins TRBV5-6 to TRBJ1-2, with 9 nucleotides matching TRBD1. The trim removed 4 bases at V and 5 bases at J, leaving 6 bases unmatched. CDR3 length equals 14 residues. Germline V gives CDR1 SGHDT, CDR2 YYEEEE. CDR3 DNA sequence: TGTGCCAGCAGCCGACAGGGGGTTGAATATGGCTACACCTTC. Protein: CASSRQGVEYGYTF. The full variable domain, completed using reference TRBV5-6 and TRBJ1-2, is DAGVTQSPTHLIKTRGQQVTLRCSPKSGHDTVSWYQQALGQGPQFIFQYYEEEERQRGNFPDRFSGHQFPNYSSELNVNALLLGDSALYLCASSRQGVEYGYTFGSGTRLTVV.

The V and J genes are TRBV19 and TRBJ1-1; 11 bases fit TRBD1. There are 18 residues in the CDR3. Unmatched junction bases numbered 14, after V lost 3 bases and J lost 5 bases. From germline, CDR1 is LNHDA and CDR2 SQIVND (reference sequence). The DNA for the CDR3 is TGTGCCAGTAGTATGGGGCAGGACAGGGGGCGTCGATGGACTGAAGCTTTCTTT. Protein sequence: CASSMGQDRGRRWTEAFF.

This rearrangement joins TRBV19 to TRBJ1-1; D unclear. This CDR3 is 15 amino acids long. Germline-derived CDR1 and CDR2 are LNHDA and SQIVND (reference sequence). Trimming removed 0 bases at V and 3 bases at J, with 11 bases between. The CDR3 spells CASSIETGGHTEAFF. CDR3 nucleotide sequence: TGTGCCAGTAGTATAGAAACCGGAGGCCACACTGAAGCTTTCTTT. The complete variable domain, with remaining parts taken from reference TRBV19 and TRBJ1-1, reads DGGITQSPKYLFRKEGQNVTLSCEQNLNHDAMYWYRQDPGQGLRLIYYSQIVNDFQKGDIAEGYSVSREKKESFPLTVTSAQKNPTAFYLCASSIETGGHTEAFFGQGTRLTVV.

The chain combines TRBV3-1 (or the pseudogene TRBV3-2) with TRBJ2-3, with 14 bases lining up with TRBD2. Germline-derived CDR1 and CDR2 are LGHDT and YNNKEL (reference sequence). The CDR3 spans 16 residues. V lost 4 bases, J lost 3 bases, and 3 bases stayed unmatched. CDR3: CASSPRLAGGTDTQYF. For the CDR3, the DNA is TGTGCCAGCAGCCCGCGACTAGCGGGGGGGACAGATACGCAGTATTTT.

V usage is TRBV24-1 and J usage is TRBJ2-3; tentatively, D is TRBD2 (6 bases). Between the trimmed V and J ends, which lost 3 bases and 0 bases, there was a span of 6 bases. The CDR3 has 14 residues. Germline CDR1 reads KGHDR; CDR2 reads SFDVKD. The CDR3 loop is CATSDRGSTDTQYF. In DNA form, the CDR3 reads TGTGCCACCAGTGATCGGGGGAGCACAGATACGCAGTATTTT.

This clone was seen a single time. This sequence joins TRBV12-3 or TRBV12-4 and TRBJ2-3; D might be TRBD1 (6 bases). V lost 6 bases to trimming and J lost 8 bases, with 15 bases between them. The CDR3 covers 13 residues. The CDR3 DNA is TGTGCCAGCAGCCCCCAGGGGTGGGGTACGCAGTATTTT. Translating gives CASSPQGWGTQYF.

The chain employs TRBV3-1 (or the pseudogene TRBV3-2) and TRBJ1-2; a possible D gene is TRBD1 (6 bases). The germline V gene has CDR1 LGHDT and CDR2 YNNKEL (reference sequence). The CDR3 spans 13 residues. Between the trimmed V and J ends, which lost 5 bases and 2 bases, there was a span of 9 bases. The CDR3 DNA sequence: TGTGCCAGCAGCTACGGACAGAACTATGGCTACACCTTC. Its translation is CASSYGQNYGYTF.

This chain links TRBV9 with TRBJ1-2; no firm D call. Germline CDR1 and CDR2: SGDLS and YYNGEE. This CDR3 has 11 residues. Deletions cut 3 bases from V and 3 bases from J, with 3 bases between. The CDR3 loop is CASSAYYGYTF. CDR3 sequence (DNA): TGTGCCAGCAGCGCCTACTATGGCTACACCTTC. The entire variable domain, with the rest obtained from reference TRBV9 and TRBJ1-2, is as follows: DSGVTQTPKHLITATGQRVTLRCSPRSGDLSVYWYQQSLDQGLQFLIQYYNGEERAKGNILERFSAQQFPDLHSELNLSSLELGDSALYFCASSAYYGYTFGSGTRLTVV.

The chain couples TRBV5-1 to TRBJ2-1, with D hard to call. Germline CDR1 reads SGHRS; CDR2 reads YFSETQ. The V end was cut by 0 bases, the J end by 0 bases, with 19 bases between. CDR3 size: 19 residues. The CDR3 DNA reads TGCGCCAGCAGCTTGGAAGGTATGGGCTACCTAAGCTCCTACAATGAGCAGTTCTTC. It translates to CASSLEGMGYLSSYNEQFF. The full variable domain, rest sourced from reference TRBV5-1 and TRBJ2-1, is KAGVTQTPRYLIKTRGQQVTLSCSPISGHRSVSWYQQTPGQGLQFLFEYFSETQRNKGNFPGRFSGRQFSNSRSEMNVSTLELGDSALYLCASSLEGMGYLSSYNEQFFGPGTRLTVL.

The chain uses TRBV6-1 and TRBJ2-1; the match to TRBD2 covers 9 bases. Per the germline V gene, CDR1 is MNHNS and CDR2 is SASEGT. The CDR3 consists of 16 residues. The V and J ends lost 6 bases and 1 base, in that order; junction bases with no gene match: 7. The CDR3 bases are TGTGCCAGCAGGGAACTAGCGGGTCGGTCCTACAATGAGCAGTTCTTC. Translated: CASRELAGRSYNEQFF.

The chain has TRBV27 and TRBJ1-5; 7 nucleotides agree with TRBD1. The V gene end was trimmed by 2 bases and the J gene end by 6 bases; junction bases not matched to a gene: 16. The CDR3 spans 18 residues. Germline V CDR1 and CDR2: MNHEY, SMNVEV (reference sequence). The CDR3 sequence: CASSLKKPTGRLGQPQHF. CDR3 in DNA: TGTGCCAGCAGTTTAAAAAAACCGACAGGGCGATTGGGTCAGCCCCAGCATTTT.